These 20 T cell receptor beta chains were sequenced from one sample in a study of T cells in Graves' hyperthyroidism and ophthalmopathy. RNA transcripts gave rise to amplified TCR beta CDR3 regions. An initial round of RT-PCR targeting the TCR CDR3 relied on the HTBI primer set. TCRdb recomputed calls from the multiplex PCR reads with MiXCR, one row per CDR3 protein. The data hold 660,000 or so distinct CDR3 sequences, with nearly 45% observed a single time. Sample: peripheral blood or thyroid tissue (not recorded which). The receptors come from an adult man with Graves' disease, either hyperthyroidism or ophthalmopathy (not recorded which).

The chain joins TRBV2 to TRBJ1-2, with TRBD1 as a possible D gene (5 bases). The CDR3 spans 15 residues. Trimming pared 3 bases from V and 1 base from J, leaving 12 bases between. CDR1 is SNHLY and CDR2 is FYNNEI in the germline V gene. CDR3 region: CASSDGGTVNYGYTF. CDR3 DNA: TGTGCCAGCAGTGACGGGGGGACGGTTAACTATGGCTACACCTTC. Using reference TRBV2 and TRBJ1-2 for the parts outside the CDR3, the full variable domain is EPEVTQTPSHQVTQMGQEVILRCVPISNHLYFYWYRQILGQKVEFLVSFYNNEISEKSEIFDDQFSVERPDGSNFTLKIRSTKLEDSAMYFCASSDGGTVNYGYTFGSGTRLTVV.

Only a few counts were recorded for this clonotype. V gene TRBV9 combines with J gene TRBJ1-2; 9 bases map to TRBD1. J gave up 6 bases and V 4 bases, and 7 bases lay outside the gene matches. There are 14 residues in the CDR3. Germline V gene lookup returns CDR1 SGDLS and CDR2 YYNGEE. The CDR3 DNA is TGTGCCAGCAGCCCTACAGGGGGCGGCCATGGCTACACCTTC. It translates to CASSPTGGGHGYTF.

V usage is TRBV10-3 and J usage is TRBJ1-6; TRBD1 agrees at 7 bases. This CDR3 comprises 13 residues. After removal of 8 bases from V and 6 bases from J, the junction contained 4 bases not matched to a gene. Germline V gene sequence: CDR1 ENHRY, CDR2 SYGVKD. CDR3 region: CAIGRDSNSPLHF. The CDR3 DNA reads TGTGCCATCGGGAGGGACAGTAATTCACCCCTCCACTTT.

The chain uses TRBV19 and TRBJ1-1; the match to TRBD1 covers 9 bases. J was trimmed by 5 bases and V by 3 bases; bases with no gene match: 10. The CDR3 loop spans 16 amino acids. Germline lookup yields CDR1 LNHDA and CDR2 SQIVND (reference sequence). CDR3 residues: CASSIMTGGSGTEAFF. The CDR3 DNA reads as TGTGCCAGTAGTATCATGACAGGGGGAAGTGGAACTGAAGCTTTCTTT.

Many counts were recorded for this clonotype. CDR3 amino acids: CASRGKGGNYGYTF. Here the CDR3 DNA reads TGTGCCAGCAGGGGGAAGGGGGGGAACTATGGCTACACCTTC. The rearrangement joins TRBV25-1 to TRBJ1-2, with a weak D call TRBD1 (6 bases). The CDR3 length is 14 residues. Germline V gene lookup returns CDR1 MGHDK and CDR2 SYGVNS. The germline V and J ends were trimmed by 6 bases and 2 bases, with 13 bases remaining between them.

The V gene is TRBV29-1, the J gene TRBJ1-2; D call uncertain. The CDR3 has 12 amino acids. V was clipped by 8 bases and J by 4 bases, with 14 bases between them. Per the germline V gene, CDR1 is SQVTM and CDR2 is ANQGSEA. The CDR3 loop reads CSLEGSLYGYTF. The DNA of the CDR3 is TGCAGCTTGGAAGGCAGTCTCTATGGCTACACCTTC.

This clonotype came up many times. This rearrangement joins TRBV15 to TRBJ1-2; D might be TRBD1 (6 bases). Between the trimmed V and J ends, which lost 4 bases and 4 bases, there was a span of 10 bases. The CDR3 extends over 13 amino acids. Germline V gene sequence: CDR1 LNHNV, CDR2 YYDKDF (reference sequence). CDR3 DNA sequence: TGTGCCACCAGCACGGGGGGCGCCTATGGCTACACCTTC. Its protein product is CATSTGGAYGYTF.

The CDR3 DNA follows: TGTGCCAGCAGCGCTAGACCTACAGGGGGTAGCAATCAGCCCCAGCATTTT. It encodes CASSARPTGGSNQPQHF. The chain is built from TRBV9 and TRBJ1-5; the match to TRBD1 covers 8 bases. CDR3 length: 17 residues. Trimming removed 3 bases from V and 0 bases from J; junction bases left unmatched: 8. Germline V CDR1 and CDR2: SGDLS, YYNGEE. The full variable domain, its missing parts supplied by reference TRBV9 and TRBJ1-5, is DSGVTQTPKHLITATGQRVTLRCSPRSGDLSVYWYQQSLDQGLQFLIQYYNGEERAKGNILERFSAQQFPDLHSELNLSSLELGDSALYFCASSARPTGGSNQPQHFGDGTRLSIL.

This CDR3 is CASSPPSQGDGYTF. The CDR3 DNA reads as TGTGCCAGCAGTCCCCCTTCCCAGGGCGATGGCTACACCTTC. The chain links TRBV13 to TRBJ1-2; weak D call: TRBD1 (5 bases). V was pared by 6 bases and J by 6 bases, with 17 bases between. There are 14 residues in the CDR3. Germline-derived CDR1 and CDR2 are PRHDT and FYEKMQ (reference sequence).

The J gene is TRBJ2-7, the V gene TRBV29-1; 10 positions agree with TRBD2. CDR3 length equals 13 residues. The junction had 9 bases not matched to a gene; V was cut back by 8 bases and J by 5 bases. The germline V gene has CDR1 SQVTM and CDR2 ANQGSEA. CDR3: CSLSLAGVDEQYF. For the CDR3, the DNA is TGCAGCTTGTCGCTAGCGGGAGTGGACGAGCAGTACTTC.

This clonotype has at least ten counts. The chain uses TRBV29-1 and TRBJ2-6, with no clear D. Germline assignment: CDR1 SQVTM and CDR2 ANQGSEA. The CDR3 is made up of 11 amino acids. Deletions cut 4 bases from V and 12 bases from J, with 10 bases between. The CDR3 reads CSVVVVGVLTF. In nucleotides, the CDR3 is TGCAGCGTTGTGGTGGTGGGCGTCCTGACTTTC.

There are many counts of this clonotype. This rearrangement joins TRBV7-9 to TRBJ2-7; 11 bases line up with TRBD2. This CDR3 comprises 15 residues. In germline, CDR1 is SEHNR, CDR2 FQNEAQ (reference sequence). The V and J ends lost 5 bases and 6 bases, in that order; junction bases with no gene match: 9. Here the CDR3 reads CASSATTSGSGEQYF. The CDR3 DNA is TGTGCCAGCAGCGCAACCACTAGCGGGAGCGGCGAGCAGTACTTC.

The chain joins TRBV9 to TRBJ1-2; D is undetermined. The CDR3 extends over 14 amino acids. CDR1 and CDR2 (germline): SGDLS, YYNGEE. V lost 4 bases and J 4 bases, leaving 14 bases between the germline ends. Here the CDR3 reads CASSTTPAGYGYTF. In DNA, the CDR3 is TGTGCCAGCAGCACGACCCCGGCGGGCTATGGCTACACCTTC.

This clonotype was counted a few times. The V and J genes are TRBV19 and TRBJ1-1; no firm D call. CDR3 size: 16 residues. Trimming stripped 1 base from V and 1 base from J, with 13 bases between. Germline V lookup: CDR1 LNHDA, CDR2 SQIVND (reference sequence). This chain's CDR3 is CASSIGSRLSNTEAFF. The CDR3 DNA reads as TGTGCCAGTAGTATAGGATCGCGCCTTTCGAACACTGAAGCTTTCTTT.

The sample holds many counts of this clonotype. The rearrangement joins TRBV10-3 to TRBJ1-5; D gene uncertain. The CDR3 spans 13 residues. V was trimmed by 10 bases and J by 3 bases, leaving 13 bases between them. Germline loops: CDR1 ENHRY, CDR2 SYGVKD. The CDR3 spells CATMDGINQPQHF. The CDR3 coding sequence is TGTGCCACAATGGACGGAATCAATCAGCCCCAGCATTTT.

This chain joins TRBV6-1 and TRBJ1-5; 11 nucleotides match TRBD1. Germline V gives CDR1 MNHNS, CDR2 SASEGT. V lost 6 bases, J lost 7 bases, and 5 bases stayed unmatched. The CDR3 contains 14 residues. The CDR3 is CASRDRGPGQPQHF. In DNA, the CDR3 is TGTGCCAGCAGGGACAGGGGGCCGGGGCAGCCCCAGCATTTT.

The chain couples TRBV6-5 to TRBJ1-5; TRBD1 aligns across 7 bases. The germline gives CDR1 MNHEY, CDR2 SVGAGI. V trimming: 5 bases; J trimming: 1 base; junction bases outside the gene matches: 11. There are 17 residues in the CDR3. In DNA form, the CDR3 reads TGTGCCAGCAGTGCCGGGGCAGGGGGTTACAGCAATCAGCCCCAGCATTTT. Encoded protein: CASSAGAGGYSNQPQHF.

There are a few counts of this clonotype. This sequence joins TRBV12-3 or TRBV12-4 and TRBJ1-5; D is unclear. V lost 2 bases to trimming and J lost 5 bases, with 7 bases between them. The CDR3 loop spans 13 amino acids. Here the CDR3 reads CASSLSEYQPQHF. In nucleotides, the CDR3 is TGTGCCAGCAGTTTATCAGAATATCAGCCCCAGCATTTT.

This clonotype was picked up many times. This CDR3 reads CSVEGAPPEAFF. The CDR3 DNA reads TGCAGCGTTGAAGGGGCCCCGCCTGAAGCTTTCTTT. The V gene is TRBV29-1, the J gene TRBJ1-1, with D uncertain. The germline V gene encodes CDR1 SQVTM and CDR2 ANQGSEA. The V and J ends lost 1 base and 6 bases respectively, with 9 bases between them. This CDR3 comprises 12 residues.

The V call is TRBV29-1, the J call TRBJ2-7, with D perhaps matching TRBD1 (6 bases). Trimming cost V 4 bases and J 0 bases, with 13 bases left between them. The CDR3 runs 14 residues. CDR1 SQVTM and CDR2 ANQGSEA come from the germline V gene. The CDR3: CSVVRGSTSYEQYF. The CDR3 coding sequence is TGCAGCGTTGTAAGGGGGAGCACCTCCTACGAGCAGTACTTC.